This T cell receptor beta chain was captured in a study of blood T cell dynamics during melanoma immunotherapy. This clone came up a few times. The sample's time point: week 3, after first cycle of checkpoint inhibitor. From germline, CDR1 is MNHNS and CDR2 SASEGT. Deletions cut 3 bases from V and 5 bases from J, with 5 bases between. This CDR3 contains 12 residues. Measured with immunoSEQ multiplex PCR; TCRdb has only the in-frame clones, and not every one. Here the sample spans several thousand clones, 88% being singletons. The rearrangement links TRBV6-1 to TRBJ1-3, with D unclear. This sequence originates from a human donor with melanoma. The sequences come from blood, collected from a patient treated with checkpoint blockade. The CDR3 region is CASSDLRNTIYF. Written as DNA, the CDR3 is TGTGCCAGCAGTGACCTCAGAAACACCATATATTTT.